A single sample gave rise to the 28 T cell receptor beta chains below, sequenced in a study of PD-L1 blockade in urothelial cancer. As for time point: pretreatment peripheral blood. Sequencing used immunoSEQ multiplex PCR; TCRdb keeps in-frame clones, though not all of them. The sample has approximately 45,000 clones, roughly four fifths seen once. The sequenced sample was PBMCs, obtained around atezolizumab (anti-PD-L1) treatment. Receptors originate from a man between 45 and 60 years old with urothelial cancer.

Note on this clone: One end of the junction is discordant with germline, which a read error may explain. This sequence joins TRBV7-7 and TRBJ2-1; 10 bases fit TRBD1. CDR3 length: 15 amino acids. CDR1 SSHAT and CDR2 FNYEAQ come from the germline V gene (reference sequence). CDR3 DNA sequence: TGTGCTAGCAGCTTGACAGGGGGCGCGGGTAATGAGCAGTTCTTC. Its protein product is CASSLTGGAGNEQFF.

This chain connects TRBV25-1 to TRBJ2-5, with 10 bases identical to TRBD2. Trimming removed 6 bases from V and 5 bases from J; junction bases left unmatched: 6. The CDR3 has 14 amino acids. Germline CDR1 MGHDK, CDR2 SYGVNS. The DNA of the CDR3 is TGTGCCAGCAGCGGCACTAGCGGGGAGGAGACCCAGTACTTC. It codes for CASSGTSGEETQYF.

This clone appeared a single time. The rearrangement uses TRBV14 and TRBJ1-2; D remains ambiguous. The CDR3 totals 12 residues. From germline, CDR1 is SGHDN and CDR2 FVKESK. The V gene lost 0 bases and the J gene lost 13 bases, with 12 bases spanning the gap. The CDR3 DNA is TGTGCCAGCAGCCAAGATTGGGCAAAGTGCACCTTC. Encoded protein: CASSQDWAKCTF.

Only a few counts were recorded for this clone. This chain joins TRBV5-6 and TRBJ1-1; 7 nucleotides match TRBD1. The CDR3 contains 15 residues. The trim removed 3 bases at V and 4 bases at J, leaving 9 bases unmatched. The germline gives CDR1 SGHDT, CDR2 YYEEEE. CDR3 nucleotide sequence: TGTGCCAGCAGCTCCCTTAGAAACAGGGGCACTGAAGCTTTCTTT. Translating it yields CASSSLRNRGTEAFF.

The DNA of the CDR3 is TGTGCCAGCAGCTCATCCACAGATACGCAGTATTTT. It translates to CASSSSTDTQYF. The chain is built from TRBV11-3 and TRBJ2-3; D is uncertain. Trimming pared 4 bases from V and 2 bases from J, leaving 4 bases between. The CDR3 runs to 12 residues. Germline-derived CDR1 and CDR2 are SGHNT and YENEEA.

The chain combines TRBV7-2 with TRBJ1-1; 7 bases match TRBD1. V was clipped by 5 bases and J by 5 bases; unmatched bases: 8. Germline values: CDR1 SGHTA, CDR2 FQGNSA. The CDR3 sequence is 14 residues long. CDR3 sequence (DNA): TGTGCCAGCAGCACCTACAGGGGTGGGACTGAAGCTTTCTTT. Amino acids: CASSTYRGGTEAFF.

J is TRBJ2-3 and V is TRBV4-1, with 10 bases that match TRBD2. Germline values: CDR1 MGHRA, CDR2 YSYEKL. V lost 0 bases to trimming and J lost 10 bases; unmatched junction nucleotides: 10. This CDR3 region has 16 residues. CDR3 DNA: TGCGCCAGCAGCCAAGATTACAGCGGGGGGGCACAAGCGCAGTATTTT. Translating gives CASSQDYSGGAQAQYF.

The chain couples TRBV9 to TRBJ1-1; TRBD1 matches 8 bases. CDR1 is SGDLS and CDR2 is YYNGEE in the germline V gene. The CDR3 loop spans 18 amino acids. Germline trimming cut 0 bases from V and 2 bases from J; bases unmatched to any gene: 12. The chain's CDR3 is CASSVVTGASLINTEAFF. CDR3 sequence (DNA): TGTGCCAGCAGCGTAGTGACAGGGGCCTCGCTAATTAACACTGAAGCTTTCTTT. Full variable domain (remainder filled in from reference TRBV9 and TRBJ1-1): DSGVTQTPKHLITATGQRVTLRCSPRSGDLSVYWYQQSLDQGLQFLIQYYNGEERAKGNILERFSAQQFPDLHSELNLSSLELGDSALYFCASSVVTGASLINTEAFFGQGTRLTVV.

This clone was counted a single time. V usage is TRBV10-1 and J usage is TRBJ2-1; 8 bases are shared with TRBD2. The germline V gene encodes CDR1 WNHNN and CDR2 SYGVQD (reference sequence). The CDR3 totals 15 residues. V was clipped by 5 bases and J by 0 bases; unmatched bases: 3. The CDR3 DNA reads TGCGCCAGCAGTCGGGGGGGGAGCTCCTACAATGAGCAGTTCTTC. Translated: CASSRGGSSYNEQFF.

V gene TRBV9 combines with J gene TRBJ2-7; a weak D match, TRBD1 (5 bases). V lost 0 bases, J lost 0 bases, and 7 bases lay in between. This CDR3 has 14 residues. The germline gives CDR1 SGDLS, CDR2 YYNGEE. The CDR3 coding sequence is TGTGCCAGCAGCGTAGAGGGGAACTCCTACGAGCAGTACTTC. Encoded protein: CASSVEGNSYEQYF. Looking up the rest from reference TRBV9 and TRBJ2-7 gives the full variable domain: DSGVTQTPKHLITATGQRVTLRCSPRSGDLSVYWYQQSLDQGLQFLIQYYNGEERAKGNILERFSAQQFPDLHSELNLSSLELGDSALYFCASSVEGNSYEQYFGPGTRLTVT.

The rearrangement uses TRBV25-1 and TRBJ1-6, with unresolved D. Germline CDR1 and CDR2: MGHDK and SYGVNS. This CDR3 is built from 14 residues. The V gene lost 3 bases and the J gene lost 6 bases, with 9 bases spanning the gap. The CDR3 protein is CASSERVGNSPLHF. DNA of the CDR3: TGTGCCAGCAGTGAGAGGGTGGGTAATTCACCCCTCCACTTT.

This clone appeared a single time. The CDR3 here is CASSQGWDYGYTF. The DNA for the CDR3 is TGTGCCAGCAGTCAGGGGTGGGACTATGGCTACACCTTC. The chain uses TRBV25-1 and TRBJ1-2; the D gene is possibly TRBD1 (6 bases). Looked up from germline, CDR1 is MGHDK and CDR2 is SYGVNS. Trimming left V 5 bases short and J 3 bases short, with 10 bases between. CDR3 size: 13 residues.

The gene calls are TRBV6-1 and TRBJ2-1; TRBD2 agrees at 7 bases. The CDR3 consists of 16 residues. Germline CDR1 is MNHNS and CDR2 is SASEGT. Trimming removed 2 bases from V and 2 bases from J; junction bases left unmatched: 6. The CDR3 spells CASSEWGSGAYNEQFF. The CDR3 DNA is TGTGCCAGCAGTGAATGGGGCAGCGGGGCCTACAATGAGCAGTTCTTC.

This chain joins TRBV11-1 and TRBJ2-1; the match to TRBD2 covers 12 bases. V lost 4 bases, J lost 8 bases, and 12 bases stayed unmatched. Germline lookup yields CDR1 SGHAT and CDR2 FQDESV (reference sequence). The CDR3 is made up of 17 amino acids. CDR3 residues: CASSSWPSGRALDEQFF. The CDR3 DNA is TGTGCCAGCAGCTCTTGGCCTAGCGGGAGGGCCCTCGATGAGCAGTTCTTC.

In its sample, this clone was seen many times. The chain joins TRBV2 to TRBJ2-1; 9 bases are shared with TRBD2. The CDR3 consists of 12 residues. Per the germline V gene, CDR1 is SNHLY and CDR2 is FYNNEI. Germline trimming cut 5 bases from V and 14 bases from J; bases unmatched to any gene: 7. The CDR3 here is CASSSAGGAEFF. The DNA for the CDR3 is TGTGCCAGCAGTTCAGCGGGAGGAGCGGAGTTCTTC.

The chain combines TRBV7-8 with TRBJ1-3; D is possibly TRBD1 (6 bases). The ends were cut back, 7 bases at V and 3 bases at J, with 16 bases in the middle. The CDR3 extends over 15 amino acids. Germline lookup yields CDR1 SGHVS and CDR2 FQNEAQ. DNA of the CDR3: TGTGCCAGCACCCTAGTGGGGGGGCTTGGAAACACCATATATTTT. This translates into CASTLVGGLGNTIYF.

The chain couples TRBV6-1 to TRBJ2-5; the match to TRBD1 covers 9 bases. The germline gives CDR1 MNHNS, CDR2 SASEGT. After removal of 6 bases from V and 6 bases from J, the junction contained 8 bases not matched to a gene. The CDR3 extends over 14 amino acids. The CDR3 nucleotides are TGTGCCAGCAGAGAGGGACAGGGAATGAAGACCCAGTACTTC. Protein sequence: CASREGQGMKTQYF.

This clone was seen just once. The chain links TRBV19 to TRBJ2-1; 7 nucleotides line up with TRBD1. Trimming removed 4 bases from V and 4 bases from J; junction bases left unmatched: 7. Germline CDR1 LNHDA, CDR2 SQIVND (reference sequence). The CDR3 is made up of 15 amino acids. As DNA, the CDR3 is TGTGCCAGTAGTAGAGGACAGGCGCCATACAATGAGCAGTTCTTC. Translation gives CASSRGQAPYNEQFF. The full variable domain, completed using reference TRBV19 and TRBJ2-1, is DGGITQSPKYLFRKEGQNVTLSCEQNLNHDAMYWYRQDPGQGLRLIYYSQIVNDFQKGDIAEGYSVSREKKESFPLTVTSAQKNPTAFYLCASSRGQAPYNEQFFGPGTRLTVL.

The chain uses TRBV2 and TRBJ2-7; weak D call: TRBD1 (5 bases). The CDR3 runs to 13 residues. Germline CDR1 is SNHLY and CDR2 is FYNNEI. The V gene lost 6 bases and the J gene lost 4 bases, with 13 bases spanning the gap. The CDR3 spells CASSEDTKYEQYF. The CDR3 DNA reads as TGTGCCAGCAGCGAGGACACAAAGTACGAGCAGTACTTC. The whole variable domain, filled in from reference TRBV2 and TRBJ2-7, reads EPEVTQTPSHQVTQMGQEVILRCVPISNHLYFYWYRQILGQKVEFLVSFYNNEISEKSEIFDDQFSVERPDGSNFTLKIRSTKLEDSAMYFCASSEDTKYEQYFGPGTRLTVT.

The chain joins TRBV12-5 to TRBJ1-2; 7 bases line up with TRBD1. The CDR3 has 14 residues. With 6 bases clipped from V and 8 bases from J, the junction kept 12 bases outside the gene matches. The V gene's germline CDR1 is LGHNT and CDR2 FRNRAP. DNA of the CDR3: TGTGCTAGTGGAGCCTCGACAGGGCTGGGCGGCTACACCTTC. Translation gives CASGASTGLGGYTF. Using reference TRBV12-5 and TRBJ1-2 for the parts outside the CDR3, the full variable domain is DARVTQTPRHKVTEMGQEVTMRCQPILGHNTVFWYRQTMMQGLELLAYFRNRAPLDDSGMPKDRFSAEMPDATLATLKIQPSEPRDSAVYFCASGASTGLGGYTFGSGTRLTVV.

The rearrangement uses TRBV11-3 and TRBJ2-5; D is ambiguous. The CDR3 extends over 13 amino acids. Germline-derived CDR1 and CDR2 are SGHNT and YENEEA. V dropped 1 base and J dropped 2 bases, with 5 bases sitting between them. CDR3 nucleotide sequence: TGTGCCAGCAGCTTAGGCAGTCAAGAGACCCAGTACTTC. This gives the protein CASSLGSQETQYF. The full variable domain, its missing parts supplied by reference TRBV11-3 and TRBJ2-5, is EAGVVQSPRYKIIEKKQPVAFWCNPISGHNTLYWYLQNLGQGPELLIRYENEEAVDDSQLPKDRFSAERLKGVDSTLKIQPAELGDSAVYLCASSLGSQETQYFGPGTRLLVL.

In DNA, the CDR3 is TGTGCCAGCAGTGCCGACAGCTCCGGTGAGCAGTTCTTC. This sequence encodes CASSADSSGEQFF. The rearrangement links TRBV6-1 to TRBJ2-1; the D gene is possibly TRBD1 (5 bases). Germline V gene lookup returns CDR1 MNHNS and CDR2 SASEGT. This CDR3 region has 13 residues. V lost 4 bases, J lost 9 bases, and 13 bases lay in between.

V and J are TRBV7-2 and TRBJ2-1, with 14 bases identical to TRBD2. The length of the CDR3 is 16 residues. Germline CDR1 reads SGHTA; CDR2 reads FQGNSA. V gave up 4 bases and J gave up 6 bases; unmatched junction bases: 5. CDR3 nucleotides: TGTGCCAGCAGCTCCCGACTAGCGGGGGGGCCCAATGAGCAGTTCTTC. It yields the protein CASSSRLAGGPNEQFF.

V gene TRBV18 combines with J gene TRBJ1-6; 7 bases agree with TRBD1. After removal of 5 bases from V and 10 bases from J, the junction contained 5 bases not matched to a gene. From germline, CDR1 is KGHSH and CDR2 LQKENI. The CDR3 consists of 13 residues. The CDR3 sequence is CASSETGFSPLHF. Written as DNA, the CDR3 is TGTGCCAGCTCAGAGACAGGGTTCTCACCCCTCCACTTT.

The chain is built from TRBV7-9 and TRBJ2-1; 9 bases map to TRBD2. Germline CDR1 and CDR2: SEHNR and FQNEAQ (reference sequence). CDR3 length equals 16 residues. V was pared by 5 bases and J by 7 bases, with 12 bases of the junction left unmatched. This chain's CDR3 is CASSLLLAGKSNEQFF. The CDR3 bases are TGTGCCAGCAGCCTCCTTCTAGCGGGAAAGTCGAATGAGCAGTTCTTC.

The V and J genes are TRBV5-5 and TRBJ2-1; D uncertain. V gave up 0 bases and J gave up 2 bases, with 6 bases separating them. CDR1 is SGHKS, CDR2 YYEKEE, per germline (reference sequence). This CDR3 has 14 residues. The CDR3 loop reads CASSLDLAYNEQFF. The CDR3 coding sequence is TGTGCCAGCAGCTTGGATCTAGCCTACAATGAGCAGTTCTTC.

A note on this clone: Its ends do not fully match the called genes, so a read error is possible. This sequence joins TRBV7-7 and TRBJ1-5, with D perhaps matching TRBD1 (6 bases). The CDR3 runs to 13 residues. Looked up from germline, CDR1 is SSHAT and CDR2 is FNYEAQ (reference sequence). CDR3: CASSQDRNQPQHF. The CDR3 DNA reads as TGTGCTAGCAGCCAGGACAGAAATCAGCCCCAGCATTTT.

The chain uses TRBV15 and TRBJ2-1; 9 bases are shared with TRBD2. The CDR3 consists of 13 residues. J was trimmed by 11 bases and V by 5 bases; bases with no gene match: 7. Germline V CDR1 and CDR2: LNHNV, YYDKDF (reference sequence). CDR3 loop: CATSGTSRYQQFF. CDR3 DNA sequence: TGTGCCACCAGCGGGACTAGCCGATATCAGCAGTTCTTC.